Listed here are 32 T cell receptor beta chains from one sample, sequenced in a study of blood T cell repertoires in COVID-19. Data came from immunoSEQ multiplex PCR; TCRdb stores just in-frame clones and leaves some out. The table shows 100,000 to 150,000 clones, with approximately 80% occurring only once. Sequencing was carried out using peripheral blood. The receptors originated from a man aged 60-69 years with acute or convalescent COVID-19.

The rearrangement uses TRBV2 and TRBJ1-2; the D is unclear. CDR3 length: 13 amino acids. Germline CDR1 SNHLY, CDR2 FYNNEI. V dropped 3 bases and J dropped 4 bases, with 9 bases sitting between them. CDR3 DNA sequence: TGTGCCAGCAGTGAGTCGTCTCCCTATGGCTACACCTTC. Residues: CASSESSPYGYTF.

This clone was found once. The junction and the germline gene differ at one end; a read error may be behind it. The chain carries TRBV7-7 and TRBJ2-1, with TRBD2 matching 8 bases. The length of the CDR3 is 15 residues. Germline-derived CDR1 and CDR2 are SSHAT and FNYEAQ (reference sequence). CDR3 sequence reads: CASSPLAGPDNEQFF. CDR3 sequence (DNA): TGTGCTAGCAGCCCCCTAGCGGGTCCAGACAATGAGCAGTTCTTC.

This clone was detected only a few times. In DNA, the CDR3 is TGTGCCAGCATCCCCGGAACAGGGGTTGAAGCTTTCTTT. Translation: CASIPGTGVEAFF. The chain has TRBV27 and TRBJ1-1; the match to TRBD1 covers 7 bases. With V trimmed by 7 bases and J by 7 bases, 9 bases remained unmatched. CDR1 is MNHEY, CDR2 SMNVEV, per germline (reference sequence). This CDR3 is built from 13 residues.

This clone was seen more than once but under ten times. The V and J genes are TRBV20-1 and TRBJ1-5, with 9 bases matching TRBD1. The V gene's germline CDR1 is DFQATT and CDR2 SNEGSKA (reference sequence). The ends lost 3 bases at V and 6 bases at J; junction bases unmatched: 6. This CDR3 is built from 14 residues. For the CDR3, the DNA is TGCAGTGCTAGTAGGACAGGGGCGCGTCAGCCCCAGCATTTT. This translates into CSASRTGARQPQHF.

The chain combines TRBV12-3 or TRBV12-4 with TRBJ2-1; 13 nucleotides align to TRBD2. V lost 6 bases to trimming and J lost 10 bases; unmatched junction nucleotides: 3. The CDR3 is 13 amino acids. The CDR3 nucleotides read TGTGCCAGCAGCTTACTAGCGGGAGGGGAGCAGTTCTTC. Amino acids: CASSLLAGGEQFF.

The chain uses TRBV7-3 and TRBJ2-6, with a possible D match to TRBD2 (6 bases). The V gene's germline CDR1 is SGHTA and CDR2 FQGTGA. The V and J ends lost 7 bases and 0 bases respectively, with 19 bases between them. The CDR3 has 18 amino acids. The CDR3 is CASTYIGGFNSGANVLTF. In DNA, the CDR3 is TGTGCCAGCACCTACATCGGGGGATTCAACTCTGGGGCCAACGTCCTGACTTTC.

The rearrangement uses TRBV3-1 (or the pseudogene TRBV3-2) and TRBJ2-1; tentative D call: TRBD1 (5 bases). V was trimmed by 6 bases and J by 7 bases, leaving 10 bases between them. The CDR3 is made up of 12 amino acids. Germline CDR1 is LGHDT and CDR2 is YNNKEL (reference sequence). The CDR3 DNA reads as TGTGCCAGCAGTCAGGGTGTAAATGAGCAGTTCTTC. It is translated as CASSQGVNEQFF.

This clone was picked up a small number of times. This chain connects TRBV11-3 to TRBJ2-1; TRBD2 matches at 9 bases. Germline-derived CDR1 and CDR2 are SGHNT and YENEEA. CDR3 length: 16 amino acids. V lost 0 bases to trimming and J lost 5 bases; unmatched junction nucleotides: 5. CDR3 region: CASSLEGLAYNNEQFF. The DNA for the CDR3 is TGTGCCAGCAGCTTAGAGGGACTAGCTTATAACAATGAGCAGTTCTTC. Full variable domain (remainder filled in from reference TRBV11-3 and TRBJ2-1): EAGVVQSPRYKIIEKKQPVAFWCNPISGHNTLYWYLQNLGQGPELLIRYENEEAVDDSQLPKDRFSAERLKGVDSTLKIQPAELGDSAVYLCASSLEGLAYNNEQFFGPGTRLTVL.

The chain has TRBV3-1 (or the pseudogene TRBV3-2) and TRBJ1-1; 7 bases fit TRBD1. V lost 3 bases to trimming and J lost 1 base; unmatched junction nucleotides: 5. Germline V lookup: CDR1 LGHDT, CDR2 YNNKEL (reference sequence). The CDR3 is 15 amino acids. Written as DNA, the CDR3 is TGTGCCAGCAGCCAGGGACACAGGGGGAACACTGAAGCTTTCTTT. Its translation is CASSQGHRGNTEAFF.

V and J are TRBV24-1 and TRBJ1-1, with a possible D match to TRBD1 (6 bases). This CDR3 comprises 13 residues. V lost 4 bases, J lost 7 bases, and 12 bases lay in between. CDR1 and CDR2 from the germline V gene are KGHDR and SFDVKD. CDR3 in amino acids: CATSEPTGNEAFF. In DNA, the CDR3 is TGTGCCACCAGTGAACCAACAGGGAATGAAGCTTTCTTT.

This sequence joins TRBV2 and TRBJ2-1; 7 nucleotides agree with TRBD2. With V trimmed by 7 bases and J by 2 bases, 2 bases remained unmatched. The length of the CDR3 is 13 residues. Germline V gives CDR1 SNHLY, CDR2 FYNNEI. For the CDR3, the DNA is TGTGCCAGCACACTAGCGACCTACAATGAGCAGTTCTTC. Translating it yields CASTLATYNEQFF.

V is TRBV29-1 and J is TRBJ2-1; 15 nucleotides align to TRBD2. Germline CDR1 and CDR2: SQVTM and ANQGSEA. V lost 5 bases, J lost 8 bases, and 10 bases stayed unmatched. The CDR3 totals 16 residues. CDR3 residues: CSVKGLAGGPGDEQFF. CDR3 nucleotide sequence: TGCAGCGTTAAAGGACTAGCGGGAGGGCCGGGAGATGAGCAGTTCTTC.

The chain joins TRBV6-4 to TRBJ1-4; D uncertain. The CDR3 covers 11 residues. Trimming took off 5 bases at V and 7 bases at J, with 5 bases between the two ends. The V gene's germline CDR1 is MRHNA and CDR2 SNTAGT. The CDR3: CASSYFEKLFF. CDR3 in DNA: TGTGCCAGCAGTTATTTTGAAAAACTGTTTTTT.

In this sample, this clone turned up a few times. The chain couples TRBV20-1 to TRBJ1-2; possibly TRBD1 for D (5 bases). V lost 8 bases, J lost 6 bases, and 19 bases lay in between. Germline-derived CDR1 and CDR2 are DFQATT and SNEGSKA (reference sequence). This CDR3 is built from 13 residues. The CDR3 DNA is TGCAGTCCAAGTGGGGGACTACAGAATGGCTACACCTTC. It translates to CSPSGGLQNGYTF.

V gene TRBV29-1 combines with J gene TRBJ2-7; D perhaps matches TRBD1 (6 bases). There are 14 residues in the CDR3. V was cut by 4 bases and J by 4 bases, with 17 bases left in between. Germline V gene sequence: CDR1 SQVTM, CDR2 ANQGSEA. The CDR3 bases are TGCAGCGTTGGAACCGGGACAACCATATACGAGCAGTACTTC. This gives the protein CSVGTGTTIYEQYF.

This chain joins TRBV2 and TRBJ1-4; TRBD1 might be the D (6 bases). Germline CDR1 SNHLY, CDR2 FYNNEI. The germline V and J ends were trimmed by 5 bases and 2 bases, with 15 bases remaining between them. The CDR3 has 16 residues. The CDR3 loop is CASSPEGVTTNEKLFF. CDR3 DNA sequence: TGTGCCAGCAGTCCCGAGGGGGTCACTACTAATGAAAAACTGTTTTTT.

The chain employs TRBV6-1 and TRBJ2-7; the D gene is possibly TRBD2 (6 bases). This CDR3 is 15 amino acids long. The V gene lost 3 bases and the J gene lost 3 bases, with 15 bases spanning the gap. Germline assignment: CDR1 MNHNS and CDR2 SASEGT. CDR3 sequence reads: CASSDWRDSRYEQYF. The CDR3 nucleotides read TGTGCCAGCAGTGATTGGAGGGATTCGCGCTACGAGCAGTACTTC.

The rearrangement joins TRBV21-1 to TRBJ2-5; the table's D call, TRBD2, was not checked against the DNA. TRBV21-1 is recorded as a pseudogene. This CDR3 region has 19 residues. CDR3 DNA sequence: TGTGCCAGCAGCAAAGGGGCCCTTCTTCTAGCGGGAGGTGTAGAGACCCAGTACTTC. Protein sequence: CASSKGALLLAGGVETQYF.

The V call is TRBV2, the J call TRBJ2-3; TRBD2 agrees at 10 bases. Germline assignment: CDR1 SNHLY and CDR2 FYNNEI. This CDR3 has 16 amino acids. After removal of 2 bases from V and 3 bases from J, the junction contained 5 bases not matched to a gene. CDR3 sequence: CASSERLAGVTDTQYF. The CDR3 DNA reads TGTGCCAGCAGTGAACGGCTAGCGGGAGTGACAGATACGCAGTATTTT.

V and J are TRBV3-1 (or the pseudogene TRBV3-2) and TRBJ1-2, with TRBD1 matching over 7 bases. The CDR3 totals 17 residues. V trimming: 7 bases; J trimming: 5 bases; junction bases outside the gene matches: 19. CDR1 is LGHDT, CDR2 YNNKEL, per germline (reference sequence). The CDR3 coding sequence is TGTGCCAGCACCGGCCCCTCCTCCGGAGGGGGCAGGTATGGCTACACCTTC. Translating it yields CASTGPSSGGGRYGYTF.

The V and J genes are TRBV6-5 and TRBJ2-1, with a tentative D call TRBD1 (5 bases). The CDR3 covers 12 residues. The V end was cut by 10 bases, the J end by 10 bases, with 17 bases between. Looked up from germline, CDR1 is MNHEY and CDR2 is SVGAGI. In DNA, the CDR3 is TGTGCCACCTCCGGGCAGTACAGGGAGCAGTTCTTC. Its protein is CATSGQYREQFF.

This clone was detected once. The chain joins TRBV28 to TRBJ2-7; TRBD2 matches 8 bases. This CDR3 comprises 15 residues. The V gene end was trimmed by 7 bases and the J gene end by 3 bases; junction bases not matched to a gene: 11. Germline CDR1 is MDHEN and CDR2 is SYDVKM. The CDR3 protein is CASTPGGAGVYEQYF. The CDR3 bases are TGTGCCAGCACCCCCGGTGGAGCGGGAGTCTACGAGCAGTACTTC.

The chain couples TRBV9 to TRBJ1-6, with 7 bases fitting TRBD1. The CDR3 spans 14 residues. Trimming took 4 bases from V and 5 from J; bases not matched to a gene: 3. Germline V gene data show CDR1 as SGDLS and CDR2 as YYNGEE. CDR3 bases: TGTGCCAGCAGCCTGGGACAGAATAATTCACCCCTCCACTTT. It yields the protein CASSLGQNNSPLHF.

The V call is TRBV18, the J call TRBJ2-7; D gene unclear. The germline gives CDR1 KGHSH, CDR2 LQKENI. There are 13 residues in the CDR3. Trimming removed 0 bases at V and 4 bases at J, with 7 bases between. CDR3 protein: CASSPPSQYEQYF. CDR3 coding DNA: TGTGCCAGCTCACCACCATCTCAGTACGAGCAGTACTTC.

V is TRBV7-2 and J is TRBJ1-2; 8 bases are a match to TRBD1. This CDR3 is 13 amino acids long. Trimming took 5 bases from V and 4 from J; bases not matched to a gene: 3. The germline CDR1 and CDR2 sequences are SGHTA and FQGNSA. CDR3 bases: TGTGCCAGCAGCATTGGGACAGGCTATGGCTACACCTTC. Its protein is CASSIGTGYGYTF.

The V and J genes are TRBV4-1 and TRBJ2-7, with D possibly matching TRBD1 (5 bases). CDR1 MGHRA and CDR2 YSYEKL come from the germline V gene. V lost 0 bases to trimming and J lost 2 bases, with 8 bases between them. The CDR3 totals 14 residues. CDR3 DNA sequence: TGCGCCAGCAGCCAAGAAGGGGATACCTACGAGCAGTACTTC. Its translation is CASSQEGDTYEQYF.

The chain couples TRBV11-3 to TRBJ2-1; 8 positions match TRBD2. V lost 5 bases to trimming and J lost 8 bases; unmatched junction nucleotides: 11. CDR1 is SGHNT, CDR2 YENEEA, per germline. The CDR3 loop spans 15 amino acids. This CDR3 reads CASSGGTRDVDEQFF. The CDR3 DNA follows: TGTGCCAGCAGCGGGGGGACTAGAGACGTCGATGAGCAGTTCTTC.

V and J are TRBV6-5 and TRBJ2-7; D is undetermined. The germline V gene has CDR1 MNHEY and CDR2 SVGAGI. V was clipped by 8 bases and J by 1 base, with 6 bases between them. The CDR3 totals 11 residues. Here the CDR3 reads CASGRSYEQYF. The CDR3 DNA reads TGTGCCAGCGGCAGATCCTACGAGCAGTACTTC.

This clone was detected a few times. Here the CDR3 reads CASAGLAGGPRSHEQYF. DNA for the CDR3: TGTGCCAGCGCGGGACTAGCGGGAGGGCCGAGGAGCCACGAGCAGTACTTC. The genes are TRBV2 and TRBJ2-7; 16 nucleotides line up with TRBD2. The CDR3 is 17 residues long. Germline V gene data show CDR1 as SNHLY and CDR2 as FYNNEI. Trimming at V came to 8 bases and at J to 5 bases, leaving 12 bases not matched to a gene.

The CDR3 DNA reads as TGTGCCAGCAGTTCACCCGGCCGGGGGGGCTACACCTTC. This codes for CASSSPGRGGYTF. V is TRBV28 and J is TRBJ1-2, with D perhaps TRBD1 (5 bases). V was clipped by 4 bases and J by 8 bases, with 14 bases between them. There are 13 residues in the CDR3. Germline V CDR1 and CDR2: MDHEN, SYDVKM.

V usage is TRBV4-1 and J usage is TRBJ1-2; D remains ambiguous. Deletions cut 1 base from V and 0 bases from J, with 9 bases between. Germline V gives CDR1 MGHRA, CDR2 YSYEKL. The CDR3 contains 15 residues. Written as DNA, the CDR3 is TGCGCCAGCAGCCAAGGGGCAGTAACTAACTATGGCTACACCTTC. It translates to CASSQGAVTNYGYTF.

V is TRBV28 and J is TRBJ2-7; D gene unclear. Deletions cut 7 bases from V and 0 bases from J, with 10 bases between. Germline V gene sequence: CDR1 MDHEN, CDR2 SYDVKM. This CDR3 is 13 amino acids long. CDR3 in amino acids: CASKSPHSYEQYF. As DNA, the CDR3 is TGTGCCAGCAAATCCCCACACTCCTACGAGCAGTACTTC.